This TCR beta chain was obtained from a study of T cell changes during pregnancy in multiple sclerosis. Assay used: immunoSEQ multiplex PCR; TCRdb lists only in-frame clones, some missing. The sample has 45,000 to 70,000 clones; about nine tenths are singletons. Sequencing was performed on CD4+ T cells from peripheral blood mononuclear cells, taken after pregnancy. This sequence was found in a female donor with multiple sclerosis, enrolled in a pregnancy study.

This chain's CDR3 is CASSPGRGITYEQYF. DNA of the CDR3: TGTGCCAGCAGCCCAGGCAGGGGGATTACCTACGAGCAGTACTTC. The genes are TRBV7-2 and TRBJ2-7; 7 bases match TRBD1. Germline V lookup: CDR1 SGHTA, CDR2 FQGNSA. After removal of 5 bases from V and 2 bases from J, the junction contained 9 bases not matched to a gene. The CDR3 spans 15 residues. The complete variable domain, with remaining parts taken from reference TRBV7-2 and TRBJ2-7, reads GAGVSQSPSNKVTEKGKDVELRCDPISGHTALYWYRQSLGQGLEFLIYFQGNSAPDKSGLPSDRFSAERTGGSVSTLTIQRTQQEDSAVYLCASSPGRGITYEQYFGPGTRLTVT.